Below, 8 T cell receptor beta chains from the same sample are listed, as sequenced in a study of blood T cell repertoires in COVID-19. Generated by immunoSEQ multiplex PCR, the TCRdb table keeps only in-frame clones and is missing some. The sample holds 25,000 to 35,000 clones, 90% seen once. Specimen: peripheral blood. The source is a man in his 60s with active COVID-19.

The chain employs TRBV5-1 and TRBJ1-3, with TRBD1 identical over 8 bases. V trimming: 4 bases; J trimming: 7 bases; junction bases outside the gene matches: 7. Looked up from germline, CDR1 is SGHRS and CDR2 is YFSETQ. The CDR3 sequence is 14 residues long. The CDR3 loop reads CASSMTGAHNTIYF. CDR3 nucleotide sequence: TGCGCCAGCAGCATGACAGGGGCCCACAACACCATATATTTT.

V gene TRBV4-1 combines with J gene TRBJ2-7, with unresolved D. Germline CDR1 and CDR2: MGHRA and YSYEKL. The V and J ends lost 4 bases and 3 bases respectively, with 10 bases between them. The CDR3 has 13 residues. The CDR3 is CASSRDILYEQYF. DNA of the CDR3: TGCGCCAGCAGCCGTGACATTCTCTACGAGCAGTACTTC.

This rearrangement joins TRBV4-3 to TRBJ1-1; D is possibly TRBD1 (5 bases). Per germline, CDR1 LGHNA and CDR2 YSLEER. The CDR3 length is 16 residues. V was shortened by 0 bases and J by 3 bases, with 14 bases between the two germline ends. CDR3 DNA sequence: TGCGCCAGCAGCCAAGATCACGCAGGGAGGGACACTGAAGCTTTCTTT. As protein: CASSQDHAGRDTEAFF.

The V call is TRBV19, the J call TRBJ1-2; 9 bases are shared with TRBD1. The junction had 5 bases not matched to a gene; V was cut back by 5 bases and J by 7 bases. The CDR3 runs 13 residues. The germline CDR1 and CDR2 sequences are LNHDA and SQIVND (reference sequence). The CDR3 spells CASSVQGAGGYTF. The CDR3 DNA is TGTGCCAGTAGTGTACAGGGGGCAGGTGGCTACACCTTC.

V usage is TRBV27 and J usage is TRBJ1-6; D not certain. Germline CDR1 reads MNHEY; CDR2 reads SMNVEV (reference sequence). V lost 2 bases and J lost 4, with 6 bases in between. The CDR3 runs 14 residues. CDR3 loop: CASSLGKYNSPLHF. In DNA form, the CDR3 reads TGTGCCAGCAGTTTAGGCAAATATAATTCACCCCTCCACTTT.

V gene TRBV10-3 combines with J gene TRBJ1-5; D might be TRBD1 (6 bases). The germline V and J ends were trimmed by 0 bases and 7 bases, with 10 bases remaining between them. The germline CDR1 and CDR2 sequences are ENHRY and SYGVKD. There are 14 residues in the CDR3. Here the CDR3 DNA reads TGTGCCATCAGTGAGTCGGGGGCAGGACAGCCCCAGCATTTT. This sequence encodes CAISESGAGQPQHF.

The V gene is TRBV2, the J gene TRBJ2-2; 9 nucleotides align to TRBD1. Germline V gives CDR1 SNHLY, CDR2 FYNNEI. After removal of 8 bases from V and 7 bases from J, the junction contained 8 bases not matched to a gene. This CDR3 spans 14 amino acids. This CDR3 is CASVNRGRGGELFF. CDR3 sequence (DNA): TGTGCCAGCGTAAACAGGGGGCGCGGCGGGGAGCTGTTTTTT. Together with reference TRBV2 and TRBJ2-2, the CDR3 gives the full variable domain: EPEVTQTPSHQVTQMGQEVILRCVPISNHLYFYWYRQILGQKVEFLVSFYNNEISEKSEIFDDQFSVERPDGSNFTLKIRSTKLEDSAMYFCASVNRGRGGELFFGEGSRLTVL.

For this clone: One junction end does not reproduce the germline sequence, and a read error may be involved. The CDR3 loop is CSVEVGGQLKSWGPDF. The CDR3, as DNA: TGCAGCGTTGAAGTCGGAGGACAGCTCAAGAGTTGGGGTCCCGACTTC. The chain recombines TRBV29-1 with TRBJ2-5; tentatively, D is TRBD1 (6 bases). The germline V gene encodes CDR1 SQVTM and CDR2 ANQGSEA. CDR3 length: 16 residues.